These 16 T cell receptor beta chains share one sample of origin, sequenced in a study of cytomegalovirus exposure and HLA in healthy donors. Produced via immunoSEQ multiplex PCR; TCRdb's table is partial and in-frame only. The sample includes 65,000 to 75,000 clones, 94% of them seen just once. The sequenced material came from PBMCs. All receptors derive from a man in his late teens or twenties in good health and CMV-seropositive.

The chain employs TRBV7-2 and TRBJ2-3; D may be TRBD2 (6 bases). Germline lookup yields CDR1 SGHTA and CDR2 FQGNSA. The CDR3 extends over 14 amino acids. The ends were cut back, 1 base at V and 2 bases at J, with 7 bases in the middle. Written as DNA, the CDR3 is TGTGCCAGCAGCTTAGGACTAGACACAGATACGCAGTATTTT. Translating it yields CASSLGLDTDTQYF.

The V and J genes are TRBV30 and TRBJ1-1; D not resolved. The germline V and J ends were trimmed by 4 bases and 4 bases, with 16 bases remaining between them. This CDR3 has 14 residues. Germline CDR1 is GTSNPN and CDR2 is SVGIG (reference sequence). In DNA form, the CDR3 reads TGTGCCTGGACTAAAAACGGGTTGGGCACTGAAGCTTTCTTT. It encodes CAWTKNGLGTEAFF.

The V and J genes are TRBV7-9 and TRBJ2-7, with 7 bases identical to TRBD2. Looked up from germline, CDR1 is SEHNR and CDR2 is FQNEAQ (reference sequence). Germline trimming cut 4 bases from V and 3 bases from J; bases unmatched to any gene: 9. The CDR3 spans 15 residues. The CDR3 loop is CASSSFKGLLYEQYF. CDR3 nucleotide sequence: TGTGCCAGCAGCTCTTTCAAGGGACTACTCTACGAGCAGTACTTC. Drawing the rest from reference TRBV7-9 and TRBJ2-7, the complete variable domain is DTGVSQNPRHKITKRGQNVTFRCDPISEHNRLYWYRQTLGQGPEFLTYFQNEAQLEKSRLLSDRFSAERPKGSFSTLEIQRTEQGDSAMYLCASSSFKGLLYEQYFGPGTRLTVT.

This chain joins TRBV7-9 and TRBJ1-1; 10 bases are a match to TRBD1. The trim removed 5 bases at V and 3 bases at J, leaving 6 bases unmatched. The length of the CDR3 is 15 residues. Germline CDR1 reads SEHNR; CDR2 reads FQNEAQ (reference sequence). The CDR3 is CASSGRQGADTEAFF. The CDR3 nucleotides read TGTGCCAGCAGCGGAAGACAGGGGGCCGACACTGAAGCTTTCTTT.

The chain joins TRBV7-3 to TRBJ2-7, with 10 bases lining up with TRBD2. This CDR3 contains 15 residues. Germline V gene data show CDR1 as SGHTA and CDR2 as FQGTGA. V was pared by 8 bases and J by 5 bases, with 12 bases of the junction left unmatched. The CDR3 sequence: CASSRRLAGVNEQYF. Here the CDR3 DNA reads TGTGCCAGCTCCCGTCGGCTAGCGGGAGTCAACGAGCAGTACTTC.

The chain uses TRBV19 and TRBJ2-1; maybe TRBD2 (5 bases). CDR1 and CDR2 from the germline V gene are LNHDA and SQIVND (reference sequence). There are 11 residues in the CDR3. The V gene lost 8 bases and the J gene lost 4 bases, with 6 bases spanning the gap. For the CDR3, the DNA is TGTGCCAGTCGGGATTACAATGAGCAGTTCTTC. Its protein product is CASRDYNEQFF.

The genes are TRBV5-6 and TRBJ2-7, with TRBD1 matching over 10 bases. Germline CDR1 and CDR2: SGHDT and YYEEEE. V lost 4 bases, J lost 2 bases, and 3 bases stayed unmatched. The CDR3 sequence is 14 residues long. DNA for the CDR3: TGTGCCAGCAGCCCCGGACAGGGGGCCTACGAGCAGTACTTC. It codes for CASSPGQGAYEQYF.

The V gene is TRBV9, the J gene TRBJ2-1, with 8 bases matching TRBD2. The CDR3 contains 17 residues. In germline, CDR1 is SGDLS, CDR2 YYNGEE. Trimming at V came to 3 bases and at J to 0 bases, leaving 8 bases not matched to a gene. CDR3 residues: CASSARGGSLSYNEQFF. The CDR3, as DNA: TGTGCCAGCAGCGCCCGGGGGGGGAGTCTCTCCTACAATGAGCAGTTCTTC.

This chain connects TRBV10-3 to TRBJ2-3; a possible D gene is TRBD2 (6 bases). The V end was cut by 6 bases, the J end by 0 bases, with 16 bases between. The CDR3 runs 16 residues. Germline CDR1 and CDR2: ENHRY and SYGVKD. As DNA, the CDR3 is TGTGCCATCAGCGAATTCTCCCGGGGGAGCACAGATACGCAGTATTTT. This encodes CAISEFSRGSTDTQYF.

The chain couples TRBV27 to TRBJ1-2; 10 nucleotides agree with TRBD1. CDR1 MNHEY and CDR2 SMNVEV come from the germline V gene (reference sequence). The junction had 5 bases not matched to a gene; V was cut back by 6 bases and J by 4 bases. The CDR3 consists of 14 residues. For the CDR3, the DNA is TGTGCCAGCAGCAGACAGGGGGCAGGCTATGGCTACACCTTC. Amino acid sequence: CASSRQGAGYGYTF.

The rearrangement links TRBV10-2 to TRBJ2-7; D is possibly TRBD1 (6 bases). The CDR3 loop spans 15 amino acids. Germline-derived CDR1 and CDR2 are WSHSY and SAAADI. V was shortened by 1 base and J by 7 bases, with 17 bases between the two germline ends. The CDR3 is CASSEYRAHGQEQYF. The DNA for the CDR3 is TGCGCCAGCAGTGAGTACAGGGCACACGGACAGGAGCAGTACTTC.

The chain combines TRBV27 with TRBJ1-4; 9 positions match TRBD1. Losses at the gene ends were 5 bases for V and 3 bases for J; bases not matched to a gene: 4. Germline V lookup: CDR1 MNHEY, CDR2 SMNVEV (reference sequence). The CDR3 totals 15 residues. The CDR3 DNA follows: TGTGCCAGCAGTCCGTGGACAGGGGCTAATGAAAAACTGTTTTTT. The encoded protein is CASSPWTGANEKLFF.

This chain joins TRBV10-1 and TRBJ2-1; a possible D gene is TRBD2 (6 bases). Trimming shortened V by 0 bases and J by 0 bases, and 12 bases separated the two germline ends. Germline V gene sequence: CDR1 WNHNN, CDR2 SYGVQD (reference sequence). The length of the CDR3 is 17 residues. The CDR3: CASSESAGGSSYNEQFF. CDR3 bases: TGCGCCAGCAGTGAGTCGGCCGGGGGAAGCTCCTACAATGAGCAGTTCTTC.

The genes are TRBV9 and TRBJ1-2; weak D call: TRBD1 (6 bases). The CDR3 is made up of 14 amino acids. V lost 4 bases and J lost 6, with 16 bases in between. Per the germline V gene, CDR1 is SGDLS and CDR2 is YYNGEE. CDR3 DNA: TGTGCCAGCAGCCCCCGTACGAACAGGGATGGCTACACCTTC. It translates to CASSPRTNRDGYTF.

This chain joins TRBV27 and TRBJ2-4; D call uncertain. The CDR3 length is 19 residues. V was trimmed by 5 bases and J by 6 bases, leaving 29 bases between them. Germline-derived CDR1 and CDR2 are MNHEY and SMNVEV (reference sequence). CDR3 residues: CASSPPRSPRPFDRNIQYF. In DNA, the CDR3 is TGTGCCAGCAGTCCGCCCCGTTCCCCTAGACCATTCGACCGAAACATTCAGTACTTC.

This chain joins TRBV19 and TRBJ2-1; the D is unclear. Germline V gene sequence: CDR1 LNHDA, CDR2 SQIVND (reference sequence). V lost 5 bases and J 7 bases, leaving 9 bases between the germline ends. This CDR3 is 12 amino acids long. This CDR3 is CASSVAINEQFF. CDR3 nucleotides: TGTGCCAGTAGTGTAGCAATTAATGAGCAGTTCTTC.